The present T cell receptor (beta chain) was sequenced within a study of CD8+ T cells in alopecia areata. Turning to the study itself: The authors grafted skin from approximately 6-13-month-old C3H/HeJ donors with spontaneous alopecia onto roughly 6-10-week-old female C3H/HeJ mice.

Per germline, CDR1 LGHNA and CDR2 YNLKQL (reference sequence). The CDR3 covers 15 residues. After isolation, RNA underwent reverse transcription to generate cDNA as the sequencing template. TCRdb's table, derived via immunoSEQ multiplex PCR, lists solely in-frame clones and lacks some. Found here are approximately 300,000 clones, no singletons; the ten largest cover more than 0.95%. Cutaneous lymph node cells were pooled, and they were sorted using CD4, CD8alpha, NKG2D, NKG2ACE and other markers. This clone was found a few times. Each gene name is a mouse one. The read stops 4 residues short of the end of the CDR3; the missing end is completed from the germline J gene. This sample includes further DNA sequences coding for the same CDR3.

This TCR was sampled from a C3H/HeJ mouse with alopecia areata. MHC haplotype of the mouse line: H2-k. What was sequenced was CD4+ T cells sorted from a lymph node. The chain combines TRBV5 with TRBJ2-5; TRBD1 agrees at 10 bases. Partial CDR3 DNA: TGTGCCAGCAGCCAACCTGGGACAGGGGAAGAC. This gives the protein CASSQPGTGED. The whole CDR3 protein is CASSQPGTGEDTQYF.